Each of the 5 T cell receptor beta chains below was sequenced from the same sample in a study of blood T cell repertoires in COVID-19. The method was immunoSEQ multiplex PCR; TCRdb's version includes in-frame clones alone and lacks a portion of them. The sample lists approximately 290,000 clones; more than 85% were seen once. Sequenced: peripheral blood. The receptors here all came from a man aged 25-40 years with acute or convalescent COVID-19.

The CDR3 nucleotides are TGTGCCAGCAGCACTACTGCCCTCGGTGGCTACACCTTC. Translated: CASSTTALGGYTF. This chain joins TRBV5-4 and TRBJ1-2, with D hard to call. V was pared by 4 bases and J by 7 bases, with 14 bases between. The CDR3 length is 13 residues. Germline CDR1 reads SGHNT; CDR2 reads YYREEE (reference sequence).

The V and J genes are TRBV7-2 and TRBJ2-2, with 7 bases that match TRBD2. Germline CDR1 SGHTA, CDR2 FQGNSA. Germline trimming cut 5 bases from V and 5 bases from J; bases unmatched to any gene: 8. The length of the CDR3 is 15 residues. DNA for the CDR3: TGTGCCAGCAGCACTGCTAGCGGTAGAACCGGGGAGCTGTTTTTT. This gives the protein CASSTASGRTGELFF. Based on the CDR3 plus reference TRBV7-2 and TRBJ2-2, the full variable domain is GAGVSQSPSNKVTEKGKDVELRCDPISGHTALYWYRQSLGQGLEFLIYFQGNSAPDKSGLPSDRFSAERTGGSVSTLTIQRTQQEDSAVYLCASSTASGRTGELFFGEGSRLTVL.

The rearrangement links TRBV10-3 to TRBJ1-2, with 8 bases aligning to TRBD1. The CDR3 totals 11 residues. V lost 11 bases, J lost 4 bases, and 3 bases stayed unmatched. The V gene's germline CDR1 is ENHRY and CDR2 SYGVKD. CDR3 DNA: TGTGCCGTGGGGACAGGCTATGGCTACACCTTC. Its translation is CAVGTGYGYTF.

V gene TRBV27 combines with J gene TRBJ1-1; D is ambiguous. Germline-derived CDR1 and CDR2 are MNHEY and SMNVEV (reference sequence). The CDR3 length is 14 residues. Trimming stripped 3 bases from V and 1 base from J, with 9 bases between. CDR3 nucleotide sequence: TGTGCCAGCAGTTTTGGGCCCCCGAACACTGAAGCTTTCTTT. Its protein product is CASSFGPPNTEAFF.

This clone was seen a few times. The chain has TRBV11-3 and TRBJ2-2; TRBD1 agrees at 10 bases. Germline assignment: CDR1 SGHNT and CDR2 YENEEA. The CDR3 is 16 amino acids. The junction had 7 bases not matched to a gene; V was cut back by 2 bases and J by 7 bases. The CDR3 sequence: CASSLSGTGAFGELFF. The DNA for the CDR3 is TGTGCCAGCAGCTTATCAGGGACAGGGGCTTTCGGGGAGCTGTTTTTT.